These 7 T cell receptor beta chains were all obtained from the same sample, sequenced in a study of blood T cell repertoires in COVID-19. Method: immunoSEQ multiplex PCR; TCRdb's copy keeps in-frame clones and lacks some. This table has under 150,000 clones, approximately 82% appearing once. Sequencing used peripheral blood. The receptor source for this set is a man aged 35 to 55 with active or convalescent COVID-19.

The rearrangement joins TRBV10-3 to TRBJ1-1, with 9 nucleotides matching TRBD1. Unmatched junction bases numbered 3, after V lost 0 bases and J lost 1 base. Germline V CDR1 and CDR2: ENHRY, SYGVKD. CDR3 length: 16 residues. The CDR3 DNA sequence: TGTGCCATCAGTGAGTCCGCGGGACAGGGGAACACTGAAGCTTTCTTT. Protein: CAISESAGQGNTEAFF.

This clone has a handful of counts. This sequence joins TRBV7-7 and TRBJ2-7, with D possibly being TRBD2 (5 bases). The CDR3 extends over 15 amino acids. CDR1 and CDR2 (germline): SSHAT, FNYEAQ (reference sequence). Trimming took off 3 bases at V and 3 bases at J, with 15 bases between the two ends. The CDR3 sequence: CASSFRAIGSYEQYF. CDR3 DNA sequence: TGTGCCAGCAGCTTTCGGGCAATTGGGAGCTACGAGCAGTACTTC.

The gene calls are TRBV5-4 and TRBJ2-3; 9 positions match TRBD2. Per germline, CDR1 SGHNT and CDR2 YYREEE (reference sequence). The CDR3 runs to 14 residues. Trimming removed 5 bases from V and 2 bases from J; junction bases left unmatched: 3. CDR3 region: CASRSGGNTDTQYF. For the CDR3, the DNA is TGTGCCAGCAGGAGCGGGGGGAACACAGATACGCAGTATTTT. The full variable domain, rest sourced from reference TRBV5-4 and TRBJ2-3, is ETGVTQSPTHLIKTRGQQVTLRCSSQSGHNTVSWYQQALGQGPQFIFQYYREEENGRGNFPPRFSGLQFPNYSSELNVNALELDDSALYLCASRSGGNTDTQYFGPGTRLTVL.

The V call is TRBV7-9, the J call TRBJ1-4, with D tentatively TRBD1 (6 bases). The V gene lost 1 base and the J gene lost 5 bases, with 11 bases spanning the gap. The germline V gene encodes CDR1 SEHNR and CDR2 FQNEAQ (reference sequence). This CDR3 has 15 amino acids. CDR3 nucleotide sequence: TGTGCCAGCAGCTTAGGACCAGGGGTAAATGAAAAACTGTTTTTT. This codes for CASSLGPGVNEKLFF.

The CDR3 reads CASSTVRNSPLHF. As DNA, the CDR3 is TGTGCCAGCAGTACAGTCAGGAATTCACCCCTCCACTTT. The chain has TRBV28 and TRBJ1-6; D uncertain. CDR1 MDHEN and CDR2 SYDVKM come from the germline V gene. This CDR3 comprises 13 residues. With 5 bases removed from V and 7 bases from J, the gap between germline ends came to 9 bases.

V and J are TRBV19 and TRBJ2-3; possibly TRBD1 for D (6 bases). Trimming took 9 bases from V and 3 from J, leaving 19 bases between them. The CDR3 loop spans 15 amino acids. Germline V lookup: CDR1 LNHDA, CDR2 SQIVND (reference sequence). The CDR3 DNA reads TGTGCCAGCAAACCCACAGGGCCGAGGACAGATACGCAGTATTTT. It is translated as CASKPTGPRTDTQYF. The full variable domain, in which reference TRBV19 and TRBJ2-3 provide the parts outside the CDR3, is DGGITQSPKYLFRKEGQNVTLSCEQNLNHDAMYWYRQDPGQGLRLIYYSQIVNDFQKGDIAEGYSVSREKKESFPLTVTSAQKNPTAFYLCASKPTGPRTDTQYFGPGTRLTVL.

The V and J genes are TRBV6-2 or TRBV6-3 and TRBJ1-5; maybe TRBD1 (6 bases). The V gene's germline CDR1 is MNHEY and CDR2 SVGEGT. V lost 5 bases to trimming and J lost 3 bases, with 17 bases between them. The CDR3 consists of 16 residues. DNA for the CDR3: TGTGCCAGCAGTAGCAGGTTGGGGGCCCTCAATCAGCCCCAGCATTTT. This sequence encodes CASSSRLGALNQPQHF.